A single sample gave rise to the 12 T cell receptor beta chains below, sequenced in a study of neurological immune-mediated disorders. One entry per CDR3 protein results from TCRdb running MiXCR on the 5' RACE reads. This sample yields roughly 32,000 distinct CDR3 sequences, of which about 3.8% are seen a single time; around 2% belongs to the top ten. Sequences were obtained from PBMCs. Every receptor here comes from a man aged 25-40 years with multiple sclerosis.

This clonotype was seen only a few times. This rearrangement joins TRBV5-1 to TRBJ2-7; a weak D match, TRBD1 (6 bases). There are 14 residues in the CDR3. Trimming shortened V by 4 bases and J by 0 bases, and 11 bases separated the two germline ends. Looked up from germline, CDR1 is SGHRS and CDR2 is YFSETQ. The CDR3 bases are TGCGCCAGCAGCCAGGACAGTTACTCCTACGAGCAGTACTTC. Residues: CASSQDSYSYEQYF. Full variable domain (rest looked up from reference TRBV5-1 and TRBJ2-7): KAGVTQTPRYLIKTRGQQVTLSCSPISGHRSVSWYQQTPGQGLQFLFEYFSETQRNKGNFPGRFSGRQFSNSRSEMNVSTLELGDSALYLCASSQDSYSYEQYFGPGTRLTVT.

This clonotype is labeled medium-sized. V usage is TRBV2 and J usage is TRBJ2-3; 9 bases line up with TRBD2. The V gene's germline CDR1 is SNHLY and CDR2 FYNNEI. J was trimmed by 1 base and V by 2 bases; bases with no gene match: 7. The CDR3 length is 17 residues. The CDR3 sequence: CASSESPSGDRTDTQYF. The CDR3 DNA reads TGTGCCAGCAGTGAAAGCCCTAGCGGGGACCGCACAGATACGCAGTATTTT.

The table lists this clonotype with many counts. The CDR3 region is CASRLPGTRANVLTF. The CDR3, as DNA: TGCGCCAGCAGGCTTCCCGGGACTCGGGCCAACGTCCTGACTTTC. The rearrangement links TRBV5-1 to TRBJ2-6; D is perhaps TRBD2 (6 bases). CDR3 length: 15 amino acids. Germline CDR1 is SGHRS and CDR2 is YFSETQ. V gave up 5 bases and J gave up 5 bases, with 14 bases separating them.

There are a few counts of this clonotype. The V and J genes are TRBV6-5 and TRBJ1-2; D perhaps matches TRBD1 (5 bases). The CDR3 totals 13 residues. V was shortened by 6 bases and J by 2 bases, with 10 bases between the two germline ends. Germline values: CDR1 MNHEY, CDR2 SVGAGI. The CDR3 region has the DNA TGTGCCAGCAGGGGGACGGGGAACTATGGCTACACCTTC. Its translation: CASRGTGNYGYTF.

Written as DNA, the CDR3 is TGCGCCAGCAGCATAGAGACAGCCCCGACCCAGGGTGAGCAGTTCTTC. This encodes CASSIETAPTQGEQFF. The chain has TRBV5-1 and TRBJ2-1, with D tentatively TRBD1 (5 bases). Germline CDR1 SGHRS, CDR2 YFSETQ. V was shortened by 4 bases and J by 9 bases, with 23 bases between the two germline ends. The CDR3 length is 16 residues.

This clonotype occurred many times. The V call is TRBV27, the J call TRBJ2-1; TRBD2 agrees at 10 bases. The CDR3 extends over 16 amino acids. After removal of 3 bases from V and 4 bases from J, the junction contained 6 bases not matched to a gene. The germline gives CDR1 MNHEY, CDR2 SMNVEV (reference sequence). The DNA of the CDR3 is TGTGCCAGCAGTTTTAAGCGGGGGGGCCTATACAATGAGCAGTTCTTC. Its protein is CASSFKRGGLYNEQFF.

This clonotype was observed many times. This chain connects TRBV27 to TRBJ2-2; D call uncertain. The germline V gene encodes CDR1 MNHEY and CDR2 SMNVEV (reference sequence). With 3 bases removed from V and 3 bases from J, the gap between germline ends came to 2 bases. The CDR3 extends over 12 amino acids. The CDR3 here is CASSFYTGELFF. In DNA form, the CDR3 reads TGTGCCAGCAGTTTTTACACCGGGGAGCTGTTTTTT.

Many counts were recorded for this clonotype. CDR3 nucleotides: TGTGCCAGCAGCGTATATCCGGGGGACTACTACGAGCAGTACTTC. Protein sequence: CASSVYPGDYYEQYF. The chain combines TRBV9 with TRBJ2-7, with 7 bases fitting TRBD2. This CDR3 comprises 15 residues. The germline CDR1 and CDR2 sequences are SGDLS and YYNGEE. V shed 1 base, J shed 3 bases, and the junction held 7 bases outside the gene matches. The complete variable domain, with remaining parts taken from reference TRBV9 and TRBJ2-7, reads DSGVTQTPKHLITATGQRVTLRCSPRSGDLSVYWYQQSLDQGLQFLIQYYNGEERAKGNILERFSAQQFPDLHSELNLSSLELGDSALYFCASSVYPGDYYEQYFGPGTRLTVT.

This clonotype has ten or more counts. The DNA of the CDR3 is TGTGCCAGCAGCCAAGGTCCCGGGTCCGACACTGAAGCTTTCTTT. Protein product: CASSQGPGSDTEAFF. The V call is TRBV4-2, the J call TRBJ1-1; D uncertain. This CDR3 spans 15 amino acids. The ends were cut back, 1 base at V and 3 bases at J, with 12 bases in the middle. Germline V lookup: CDR1 LGHNA, CDR2 YNFKEQ.

This clonotype was picked up many times. The gene calls are TRBV7-2 and TRBJ1-1, with no clear D. Per germline, CDR1 SGHTA and CDR2 FQGNSA. The CDR3 contains 14 residues. Trimming took off 3 bases at V and 4 bases at J, with 12 bases between the two ends. The CDR3 loop is CASSLPLGSTEAFF. DNA of the CDR3: TGTGCCAGCAGCTTGCCCCTCGGGAGCACTGAAGCTTTCTTT.

This clonotype was seen many times. V gene TRBV7-9 combines with J gene TRBJ2-5; no definite D call. Trimming took 5 bases from V and 5 from J, leaving 9 bases between them. Germline loops: CDR1 SEHNR, CDR2 FQNEAQ (reference sequence). The CDR3 runs 12 residues. This chain's CDR3 is CASSPLSETQYF. DNA of the CDR3: TGTGCCAGCAGCCCCTTGTCGGAGACCCAGTACTTC.

The V and J genes are TRBV7-8 and TRBJ1-2; D unresolved. The CDR3 spans 15 residues. Germline V lookup: CDR1 SGHVS, CDR2 FQNEAQ. Trimming shortened V by 1 base and J by 0 bases, and 9 bases separated the two germline ends. The CDR3, as DNA: TGTGCCAGCAGCTTAGGGACTTTGGCTAACTATGGCTACACCTTC. Translation: CASSLGTLANYGYTF.